This paragraph reports one T cell receptor beta chain. The source of the sample is a study of CD8 T cells in Susac syndrome. CD8+ and CD4+ T cells taken from blood had their TCR beta sequenced. Isolation of CD8+ and CD4+ T cells was performed negatively, whereas enrichment of TEMRA cells was done by FACS. When the RNA was reverse transcribed, random hexamers were used with an input of roughly 0.45 to 1 ug. Across 54 Vbeta and 13 Jbeta, TCR beta CDR3 was amplified with immunoSEQ multiplex PCR. TCRdb reanalysed the immunoSEQ multiplex PCR reads using MiXCR and keeps one entry per CDR3 protein. This table holds tens of thousands of distinct CDR3 sequences, over 90% found once. The sequencing input was CD8+ T cells from PBMCs. The clonotype comes from a human donor in good health.

DNA of the CDR3: TGTGCCAGCAGTCCCCGGGTGGCAGTCCGCGGATTCCACACAGATACGCAGTATTTT. Amino acids: CASSPRVAVRGFHTDTQYF. The rearrangement joins TRBV25-1 to TRBJ2-3, with D uncertain. V was cut by 5 bases and J by 2 bases, with 26 bases left in between. CDR1 is MGHDK and CDR2 is SYGVNS in the germline V gene. The CDR3 consists of 19 residues.